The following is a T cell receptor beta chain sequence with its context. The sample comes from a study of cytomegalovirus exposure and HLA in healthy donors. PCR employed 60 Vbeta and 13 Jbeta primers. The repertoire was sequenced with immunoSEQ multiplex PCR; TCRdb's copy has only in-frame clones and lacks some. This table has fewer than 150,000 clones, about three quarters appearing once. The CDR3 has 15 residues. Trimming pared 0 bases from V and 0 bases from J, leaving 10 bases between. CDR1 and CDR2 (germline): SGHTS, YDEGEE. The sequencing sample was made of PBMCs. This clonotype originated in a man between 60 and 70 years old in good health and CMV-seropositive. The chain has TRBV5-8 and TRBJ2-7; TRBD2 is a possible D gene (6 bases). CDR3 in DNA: TGTGCCAGCAGCTTGGGCGGGGCTATCTCCTACGAGCAGTACTTC. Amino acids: CASSLGGAISYEQYF.